Below, 25 T cell receptor beta chains from the same sample are listed, as sequenced in a study of T-cell reconstitution after alpha-beta-depleted transplantation in children. It was with unique molecular identifiers that the TCRbeta library was prepared. TCRdb itself ran the PCR reads through MiXCR, one entry per CDR3 protein. Among roughly 670,000 distinct CDR3 sequences, 13% were seen once, and the ten largest hold around 0.8%. Sequenced material: PBMCs, taken before TCRalphabeta/CD19-depleted stem cell transplant. The source is a girl aged 2-9 years with congenital amegakaryocytic thrombocytopenia, due to receive a stem cell transplant.

The chain has TRBV4-1 and TRBJ1-2; 9 bases fit TRBD1. CDR3 length equals 14 residues. J was trimmed by 8 bases and V by 4 bases; bases with no gene match: 8. Germline V CDR1 and CDR2: MGHRA, YSYEKL. CDR3: CASSRPGTGKGYTF. CDR3 coding DNA: TGCGCCAGCAGCCGCCCCGGGACAGGGAAGGGCTACACCTTC.

This clonotype was recorded at least ten times. The chain links TRBV29-1 to TRBJ2-7; TRBD1 or TRBD2 may be the D gene (5 bases each). V was trimmed by 4 bases and J by 4 bases, leaving 11 bases between them. Germline CDR1 reads SQVTM; CDR2 reads ANQGSEA. The CDR3 length is 12 residues. The CDR3 sequence: CSVVGGIYEQYF. The CDR3 DNA reads as TGCAGCGTTGTTGGGGGTATATACGAGCAGTACTTC.

This clonotype was counted ten times or more. The V call is TRBV29-1, the J call TRBJ2-1, with D uncertain. The CDR3 length is 14 residues. The V gene's germline CDR1 is SQVTM and CDR2 ANQGSEA. V was pared by 4 bases and J by 0 bases, with 10 bases between. The CDR3 DNA sequence: TGCAGCGTTGCAGGTCCGAGCTCCTACAATGAGCAGTTCTTC. Its protein is CSVAGPSSYNEQFF.

Notes on this clonotype: A much larger clone lies a single base off, so this may be a read error. The chain recombines TRBV13 with TRBJ2-2, with unresolved D. Germline V gives CDR1 PRHDT, CDR2 FYEKMQ (reference sequence). The CDR3 has 13 amino acids. The V end lost 5 bases, the J end lost 3 bases, and 7 bases lay between the germline ends. CDR3 in DNA: TGTGCCAGCAGCGCCCCGTACACCGGGGAGCTGTTTTTT. This sequence encodes CASSAPYTGELFF.

This clonotype has only a few counts. The gene calls are TRBV20-1 and TRBJ1-3; D call uncertain. Germline values: CDR1 DFQATT, CDR2 SNEGSKA (reference sequence). The ends were cut back, 0 bases at V and 7 bases at J, with 13 bases in the middle. This CDR3 contains 14 residues. The CDR3 nucleotides read TGCAGTGCTAGAGATTCGGCGGAGTGGAACACCATATATTTT. It is translated as CSARDSAEWNTIYF.

The chain employs TRBV20-1 and TRBJ2-5, with TRBD2 matching over 12 bases. Germline CDR1 reads DFQATT; CDR2 reads SNEGSKA (reference sequence). The J segment lost 1 base and the V segment lost 8 bases, leaving 11 bases of the junction unmatched. CDR3 size: 16 residues. The DNA of the CDR3 is TGCAGTCTTGGACTAGCGGGACCTAACCTCCAAGAGACCCAGTACTTC. Protein product: CSLGLAGPNLQETQYF.

The J gene is TRBJ2-5, the V gene TRBV3-1; 9 nucleotides align to TRBD2. This CDR3 spans 17 amino acids. Germline CDR1 is LGHDT and CDR2 is YNNKEL (reference sequence). V lost 0 bases and J lost 4; bases outside the gene matches: 9. The CDR3 sequence is CASSQDNGGRARETQYF. The CDR3 DNA follows: TGTGCCAGCAGCCAAGATAACGGCGGGAGGGCGAGAGAGACCCAGTACTTC.

This clonotype was detected ten times or more. This chain joins TRBV20-1 and TRBJ1-6; perhaps TRBD1 as D (5 bases). Between the trimmed V and J ends, which lost 3 bases and 8 bases, there was a span of 20 bases. The germline CDR1 and CDR2 sequences are DFQATT and SNEGSKA (reference sequence). The CDR3 is 16 amino acids. For the CDR3, the DNA is TGCAGTGCTAGCCGTGCCAGCAGAGGCAGGGATTCACCCCTCCACTTT. Its protein product is CSASRASRGRDSPLHF.

This clonotype was found many times. This chain connects TRBV21-1 to TRBJ2-1; TRBD2, the table's D call, lacks a check against the DNA. TRBV21-1 is an annotated pseudogene. The CDR3 loop spans 21 amino acids. This chain's CDR3 is CASSNRRTSLEYQSSYNEQFF. As DNA, the CDR3 is TGTGCCAGCAGCAACCGAAGGACTAGCCTCGAGTATCAAAGCTCCTACAATGAGCAGTTCTTC.

The chain recombines TRBV12-3 or TRBV12-4 with TRBJ2-1; maybe TRBD2 (5 bases). V dropped 5 bases and J dropped 4 bases, with 15 bases sitting between them. The CDR3 length is 15 residues. The CDR3 DNA reads as TGTGCCAGCAGTGCCCCGACTAAGAATTACAATGAGCAGTTCTTC. Protein: CASSAPTKNYNEQFF.

A few counts support this clonotype. The rearrangement joins TRBV20-1 to TRBJ2-3; TRBD2 matches 9 bases. CDR3 length: 15 amino acids. With 6 bases clipped from V and 3 bases from J, the junction kept 10 bases outside the gene matches. Per germline, CDR1 DFQATT and CDR2 SNEGSKA (reference sequence). CDR3: CSATVAGELTDTQYF. DNA for the CDR3: TGCAGTGCCACGGTAGCGGGAGAGTTAACAGATACGCAGTATTTT.

This clonotype was seen more than once but under ten times. The chain has TRBV29-1 and TRBJ2-7, with 8 bases aligning to TRBD2. V shed 7 bases and J 2 bases; nucleotides not matched to a gene: 10. CDR1 SQVTM and CDR2 ANQGSEA come from the germline V gene. The CDR3 runs 14 residues. The CDR3 loop is CSALTSGPTYEQYF. CDR3 DNA: TGCAGCGCGCTTACTAGCGGACCCACCTACGAGCAGTACTTC.

This clonotype was seen at least ten times. This rearrangement joins TRBV5-1 to TRBJ2-3; D gene ambiguous. Trimming shortened V by 4 bases and J by 5 bases, and 8 bases separated the two germline ends. The length of the CDR3 is 12 residues. The V gene's germline CDR1 is SGHRS and CDR2 YFSETQ. DNA for the CDR3: TGCGCCAGCAGCCCAGAGCAAGATACGCAGTATTTT. This encodes CASSPEQDTQYF.

This clonotype was counted many times. This chain connects TRBV5-1 to TRBJ2-3, with TRBD2 matching 7 bases. CDR1 and CDR2 from the germline V gene are SGHRS and YFSETQ. The CDR3 has 14 amino acids. Trimming cost V 2 bases and J 6 bases; bases outside gene matches: 6. CDR3 sequence reads: CASSFGGWTDTQYF. CDR3 sequence (DNA): TGCGCCAGCAGCTTCGGGGGGTGGACGGATACGCAGTATTTT.

This clonotype has only a few counts. The chain links TRBV20-1 to TRBJ2-1; the match to TRBD2 covers 7 bases. Germline trimming cut 1 base from V and 2 bases from J; bases unmatched to any gene: 8. The CDR3 has 16 residues. The germline gives CDR1 DFQATT, CDR2 SNEGSKA (reference sequence). The CDR3 nucleotides are TGCAGTGCTAGAGGGGACCGGGACTACACCTACAATGAGCAGTTCTTC. Protein product: CSARGDRDYTYNEQFF.

This clonotype was detected a few times. The chain is built from TRBV20-1 and TRBJ1-2; the D is unclear. V was clipped by 7 bases and J by 4 bases, with 10 bases between them. Germline assignment: CDR1 DFQATT and CDR2 SNEGSKA (reference sequence). This CDR3 has 11 amino acids. Here the CDR3 reads CSVGNAYGYTF. CDR3 DNA: TGCAGTGTGGGTAACGCCTATGGCTACACCTTC.

A single count supports this clonotype. The J gene is TRBJ1-2, the V gene TRBV20-1, with D perhaps TRBD1 (5 bases). This CDR3 spans 14 amino acids. In germline, CDR1 is DFQATT, CDR2 SNEGSKA (reference sequence). With 5 bases removed from V and 4 bases from J, the gap between germline ends came to 17 bases. The CDR3 here is CSAADRQFGYGYTF. In DNA form, the CDR3 reads TGCAGTGCTGCAGATAGACAGTTTGGCTATGGCTACACCTTC.

J is TRBJ2-2 and V is TRBV3-1, with 7 bases lining up with TRBD1. CDR3 length: 17 residues. Germline-derived CDR1 and CDR2 are LGHDT and YNNKEL (reference sequence). With 1 base clipped from V and 0 bases from J, the junction kept 5 bases outside the gene matches. The CDR3 bases are TGTGCCAGCAGCCAAGTCCTGGGACAGACGAACACCGGGGAGCTGTTTTTT. Residues: CASSQVLGQTNTGELFF.

V usage is TRBV12-3 or TRBV12-4 and J usage is TRBJ1-1; D may be TRBD1 (6 bases). This CDR3 comprises 18 residues. Trimming removed 3 bases from V and 4 bases from J, with 24 bases in between. The CDR3 loop is CASSFVGGGLTGATEAFF. CDR3 DNA: TGTGCCAGCAGTTTCGTAGGGGGAGGACTTACAGGTGCCACTGAAGCTTTCTTT.

This clonotype came up many times. The rearrangement links TRBV29-1 to TRBJ2-1; D is unclear. The V gene's germline CDR1 is SQVTM and CDR2 ANQGSEA. The CDR3 totals 14 residues. CDR3 region: CTALLGLTVDEQFF. CDR3 nucleotide sequence: TGCACCGCTTTACTCGGGCTGACGGTCGATGAGCAGTTCTTC.

This clonotype has more than one count but fewer than ten. This chain uses TRBV24-1 with TRBJ2-3; TRBD1 matches at 11 bases. Germline values: CDR1 KGHDR, CDR2 SFDVKD. CDR3 length: 16 amino acids. V lost 4 bases and J lost 7; bases outside the gene matches: 9. The CDR3: CATSETGTGGANTQYF. CDR3 sequence (DNA): TGTGCCACCAGTGAAACCGGGACAGGGGGAGCTAATACGCAGTATTTT.

Details on this clonotype: A much more abundant neighbour one base away suggests this may be a read error. The chain employs TRBV2 and TRBJ2-2; D gene ambiguous. Germline lookup yields CDR1 SNHLY and CDR2 FYNNEI. The CDR3 extends over 12 amino acids. In DNA, the CDR3 is TGTGCCATCAGTCCAAGTACCGGGGAGCTGTTTTTT. This encodes CAISPSTGELFF.

This clonotype was counted ten times or more. The genes are TRBV20-1 and TRBJ2-2; 8 bases are a match to TRBD2. CDR1 and CDR2 (germline): DFQATT, SNEGSKA (reference sequence). CDR3 length: 15 residues. Unmatched junction bases numbered 6, after V lost 1 base and J lost 5 bases. The CDR3 region is CSARGGSGATGELFF. In DNA form, the CDR3 reads TGCAGTGCTAGAGGGGGTAGCGGGGCGACCGGGGAGCTGTTTTTT.

This clonotype was counted between two and nine times. The chain recombines TRBV9 with TRBJ2-1, with 7 bases fitting TRBD2. The V gene end was trimmed by 0 bases and the J gene end by 2 bases; junction bases not matched to a gene: 2. The germline gives CDR1 SGDLS, CDR2 YYNGEE. This CDR3 is built from 15 residues. The CDR3 nucleotides are TGTGCCAGCAGCGTAGGAGGGAGGGCCTACAATGAGCAGTTCTTC. This translates into CASSVGGRAYNEQFF.

The chain is built from TRBV20-1 and TRBJ2-7; D gene uncertain. The CDR3 has 15 residues. With 0 bases removed from V and 0 bases from J, the gap between germline ends came to 12 bases. CDR1 is DFQATT and CDR2 is SNEGSKA in the germline V gene (reference sequence). DNA of the CDR3: TGCAGTGCTAGAGATTCGGCGGTCGGCTCCTACGAGCAGTACTTC. Amino acid sequence: CSARDSAVGSYEQYF.